A selection of T cell receptor beta chains follows, all from one sample in a study of blood T cell repertoires in COVID-19. TCRdb keeps only in-frame clones here, not all; method: immunoSEQ multiplex PCR. The sample consists of hundreds of thousands of clones, 88% of them appearing once. The sample was peripheral blood. These receptors were taken from a man aged 80 or over with acute or convalescent COVID-19. Each CDR3 is given with its conserved first and last residue. The D gene is left open where the match is weak. Size tells how often a clone was seen (once, few, many) or the class of an expanded clone, and some rows leave it out.

j_gene: TRBJ2-7
v_gene: TRBV7-8
abundance: once
d_gene: NA
CDR3nt: TGTGCCAGCAGCTTAGGGACCGGAGGCTCCTACGAGCAGTACTTC
CDR3aa: CASSLGTGGSYEQYF

j_gene: TRBJ1-2
v_gene: TRBV7-9
abundance: NA
d_gene: TRBD1
CDR3nt: TGTGCCAGTACAGGGGAAGGGTATGGCTACACCTTC
CDR3aa: CASTGEGYGYTF

j_gene: TRBJ2-2
v_gene: TRBV2
abundance: NA
d_gene: TRBD1
CDR3nt: TGTGCCAGCGTAGACAGGGACACCGGGGAGCTGTTTTTT
CDR3aa: CASVDRDTGELFF

j_gene: TRBJ2-1
v_gene: TRBV19
abundance: NA
d_gene: TRBD2
CDR3nt: TGTGCCAGTAGTATAGCCTGGACTAGCGGGGCCGCAGATGAGCAGTTCTTC
CDR3aa: CASSIAWTSGAADEQFF

j_gene: TRBJ1-2
v_gene: TRBV11-2
abundance: NA
d_gene: NA
CDR3nt: TGTGCCAGCAGCCCAGAAGCGGGACCCAGGGCGAACTATGGCTACACCTTC
CDR3aa: CASSPEAGPRANYGYTF

j_gene: TRBJ2-5
v_gene: TRBV7-3
abundance: NA
d_gene: TRBD1
CDR3nt: TGTGCCAGCAGCTGGACAGGGGGCTTAGGGGAGACCCAGTACTTC
CDR3aa: CASSWTGGLGETQYF

j_gene: TRBJ2-3
v_gene: TRBV10-3
abundance: NA
d_gene: TRBD2
CDR3nt: TGTGCCATCAAAGGCCTAGCGGGAGATACGCAGTATTTT
CDR3aa: CAIKGLAGDTQYF

j_gene: TRBJ2-3
v_gene: TRBV12-3/TRBV12-4
abundance: NA
d_gene: NA
CDR3nt: TGTGCCAGCAGCTCAGGGTTCACAGATACGCAGTATTTT
CDR3aa: CASSSGFTDTQYF

j_gene: TRBJ1-4
v_gene: TRBV7-9
abundance: NA
d_gene: TRBD1
CDR3nt: TGTGCCAGCAGCTCGCTCCCCCGGGACAGGACAACTAATGAAAAACTGTTTTTT
CDR3aa: CASSSLPRDRTTNEKLFF

j_gene: TRBJ2-1
v_gene: TRBV7-9
abundance: NA
d_gene: NA
CDR3nt: TGTGCCAGCAGCTTAGGTCCTTTGCGCGTCACGCAGTTCTTC
CDR3aa: CASSLGPLRVTQFF

j_gene: TRBJ1-5
v_gene: TRBV6-1
abundance: NA
d_gene: NA
CDR3nt: TGTGCCAGCAGTGAAGCGCGGGGGCAGCCCCAGCATTTT
CDR3aa: CASSEARGQPQHF

j_gene: TRBJ1-2
v_gene: TRBV10-3
abundance: NA
d_gene: NA
CDR3nt: TGTGCCATCAGTGAGGGACAGTTATACTATGGCTACACCTTC
CDR3aa: CAISEGQLYYGYTF

j_gene: TRBJ2-7
v_gene: TRBV29-1
abundance: NA
d_gene: TRBD1
CDR3nt: TGCAGCGTTCGACAGGGTTCCTACGAGCAGTACTTC
CDR3aa: CSVRQGSYEQYF

j_gene: TRBJ1-4
v_gene: TRBV2
abundance: NA
d_gene: NA
CDR3nt: TGTGCCAGCAGGGAGAACAGGGCCATGAGTGAAAAACTGTTTTTT
CDR3aa: CASRENRAMSEKLFF